A single sample gave rise to the 24 T cell receptor beta chains below, sequenced in a study of beta chain features in type 1 diabetes. What was sequenced were expressed TCRB transcripts, since all of the isolated RNA had been reverse transcribed. This table comes from immunoSEQ multiplex PCR, and its TCRdb copy is limited to in-frame clones, with some not included. The table records roughly 140,000 clones, nearly 50% of them present only once. Sequenced input: Tregs from blood. All receptors come from a man aged 18 to 30 in good health.

V gene TRBV6-5 combines with J gene TRBJ1-3; D remains ambiguous. The germline gives CDR1 MNHEY, CDR2 SVGAGI. The CDR3 extends over 14 amino acids. V was trimmed by 8 bases and J by 1 base, leaving 12 bases between them. CDR3 coding DNA: TGTGCCAGCGGAAGAGGGAGGTCTGGAAACACCATATATTTT. Translation gives CASGRGRSGNTIYF.

This clone was observed a handful of times. CDR3 nucleotides: TGTGCCATCAGTGGCGGGGTTGGAGATACGCAGTATTTT. Protein sequence: CAISGGVGDTQYF. This chain uses TRBV10-3 with TRBJ2-3, with TRBD2 as a possible D gene (6 bases). Deletions cut 4 bases from V and 5 bases from J, with 10 bases between. CDR1 ENHRY and CDR2 SYGVKD come from the germline V gene. The CDR3 covers 13 residues.

The chain is built from TRBV19 and TRBJ1-6, with D perhaps TRBD1 (5 bases). Germline lookup yields CDR1 LNHDA and CDR2 SQIVND (reference sequence). The CDR3 runs 15 residues. V lost 8 bases, J lost 10 bases, and 21 bases lay in between. The CDR3, as DNA: TGTGCCAGTGGACCAGGGATTGTTTTAGGATCACCCCTCCACTTT. Translation gives CASGPGIVLGSPLHF.

The chain joins TRBV5-1 to TRBJ1-3, with 8 bases fitting TRBD1. CDR3 length: 14 residues. Per the germline V gene, CDR1 is SGHRS and CDR2 is YFSETQ. V shed 7 bases and J 4 bases; nucleotides not matched to a gene: 7. For the CDR3, the DNA is TGCGCCAGCTCGGAGTCAGGGGGCGGAAACACCATATATTTT. It encodes CASSESGGGNTIYF.

The chain uses TRBV19 and TRBJ2-7; D might be TRBD2 (7 bases). V lost 3 bases and J 7 bases, leaving 16 bases between the germline ends. The germline V gene encodes CDR1 LNHDA and CDR2 SQIVND (reference sequence). The CDR3 is made up of 14 amino acids. CDR3 protein: CASSISGGQEEQYF. The CDR3, as DNA: TGTGCCAGTAGTATTTCGGGGGGCCAGGAGGAGCAGTACTTC.

J is TRBJ2-7 and V is TRBV7-6; TRBD1 matches 7 bases. Per germline, CDR1 SGHVS and CDR2 FNYEAQ. The CDR3 totals 14 residues. V dropped 5 bases and J dropped 0; count of bases not matched to a gene: 4. CDR3 DNA: TGTGCCAGCAGCCCACGACAGGGCTCCTACGAGCAGTACTTC. This encodes CASSPRQGSYEQYF.

V and J are TRBV30 and TRBJ2-5; 9 nucleotides line up with TRBD2. In germline, CDR1 is GTSNPN, CDR2 SVGIG (reference sequence). Trimming took 3 bases from V and 5 from J; bases not matched to a gene: 7. The CDR3 loop spans 14 amino acids. CDR3 loop: CAWRKLAGGETQYF. The CDR3 DNA reads TGTGCCTGGAGAAAACTAGCGGGCGGCGAGACCCAGTACTTC.

The chain has TRBV5-1 and TRBJ1-2; possible D gene TRBD1, 6 bases. The germline CDR1 and CDR2 sequences are SGHRS and YFSETQ. The CDR3 spans 15 residues. V dropped 4 bases and J dropped 7 bases, with 20 bases sitting between them. The CDR3 region is CASSLIGGGRPGYTF. In DNA, the CDR3 is TGCGCCAGCAGCCTAATAGGGGGGGGGCGGCCTGGCTACACCTTC.

The V and J genes are TRBV10-3 and TRBJ2-7; D might be TRBD1 (6 bases). The V gene lost 7 bases and the J gene lost 1 base, with 14 bases spanning the gap. CDR1 is ENHRY and CDR2 is SYGVKD in the germline V gene. The CDR3 loop spans 14 amino acids. CDR3 DNA: TGTGCCATCAAGGGGACATCGCGGTCCTACGAGCAGTACTTC. Amino acids: CAIKGTSRSYEQYF.

This clone was observed a handful of times. This sequence joins TRBV19 and TRBJ1-2, with 7 nucleotides matching TRBD1. The germline CDR1 and CDR2 sequences are LNHDA and SQIVND (reference sequence). The length of the CDR3 is 12 residues. V lost 8 bases and J lost 6; bases outside the gene matches: 6. CDR3 protein: CASQGVAHGYTF. For the CDR3, the DNA is TGTGCCAGTCAGGGGGTGGCACATGGCTACACCTTC. The full variable domain, in which reference TRBV19 and TRBJ1-2 provide the parts outside the CDR3, is DGGITQSPKYLFRKEGQNVTLSCEQNLNHDAMYWYRQDPGQGLRLIYYSQIVNDFQKGDIAEGYSVSREKKESFPLTVTSAQKNPTAFYLCASQGVAHGYTFGSGTRLTVV.

There are a few counts of this clone. The chain links TRBV21-1 to TRBJ2-2; the table names TRBD1, a call not compared with the DNA. TRBV21-1 is a pseudogene segment. This CDR3 region has 15 residues. CDR3 bases: TGTGCCAGTCTTGACAGGTCAGGGGACACCGGGGAGCTGTTTTTT. Protein: CASLDRSGDTGELFF.

The chain couples TRBV28 to TRBJ2-1; possible D gene TRBD1, 6 bases. Germline V gene sequence: CDR1 MDHEN, CDR2 SYDVKM. V gave up 7 bases and J gave up 0 bases, with 13 bases separating them. CDR3 size: 15 residues. The CDR3 spells CASTETGHSYNEQFF. The CDR3, as DNA: TGTGCCAGCACAGAAACGGGACACTCCTACAATGAGCAGTTCTTC. Combining the CDR3 with reference TRBV28 and TRBJ2-1 gives the whole variable domain DVKVTQSSRYLVKRTGEKVFLECVQDMDHENMFWYRQDPGLGLRLIYFSYDVKMKEKGDIPEGYSVSREKKERFSLILESASTNQTSMYLCASTETGHSYNEQFFGPGTRLTVL.

This chain joins TRBV28 and TRBJ1-1, with 10 bases lining up with TRBD1. V was pared by 6 bases and J by 3 bases, with 4 bases of the junction left unmatched. The CDR3 sequence is 14 residues long. From germline, CDR1 is MDHEN and CDR2 SYDVKM. This chain's CDR3 is CASRRGQGYTEAFF. Written as DNA, the CDR3 is TGTGCCAGCAGACGGGGACAGGGGTACACTGAAGCTTTCTTT. The full variable domain, its missing parts supplied by reference TRBV28 and TRBJ1-1, is DVKVTQSSRYLVKRTGEKVFLECVQDMDHENMFWYRQDPGLGLRLIYFSYDVKMKEKGDIPEGYSVSREKKERFSLILESASTNQTSMYLCASRRGQGYTEAFFGQGTRLTVV.

This clone was detected a few times. This rearrangement joins TRBV30 to TRBJ1-6; D is uncertain. V was trimmed by 2 bases and J by 7 bases, leaving 3 bases between them. The CDR3 is made up of 11 amino acids. CDR1 is GTSNPN, CDR2 SVGIG, per germline (reference sequence). The DNA of the CDR3 is TGTGCCTGGAGTATAAATTCACCCCTCCACTTT. Its translation: CAWSINSPLHF.

V usage is TRBV15 and J usage is TRBJ1-2, with 10 bases identical to TRBD1. V was clipped by 5 bases and J by 4 bases; unmatched bases: 16. The germline gives CDR1 LNHNV, CDR2 YYDKDF (reference sequence). There are 18 residues in the CDR3. The CDR3 DNA sequence: TGTGCCACCAGCCGAAGGACAGGGGGGTACCGTACAAGCTATGGCTACACCTTC. Translated: CATSRRTGGYRTSYGYTF.

The genes are TRBV7-2 and TRBJ1-5; the D gene is possibly TRBD1 (5 bases). CDR1 and CDR2 from the germline V gene are SGHTA and FQGNSA. V was trimmed by 3 bases and J by 7 bases, leaving 10 bases between them. This CDR3 has 13 amino acids. CDR3 coding DNA: TGTGCCAGCAGCTTCCAGGGCGGACAGCCCCAGCATTTT. Amino acid sequence: CASSFQGGQPQHF.

V and J are TRBV9 and TRBJ1-1; D remains ambiguous. The germline CDR1 and CDR2 sequences are SGDLS and YYNGEE. V gave up 0 bases and J gave up 3 bases, with 6 bases separating them. The CDR3 length is 13 residues. In nucleotides, the CDR3 is TGTGCCAGCAGCGTAGTTCCCGACACTGAAGCTTTCTTT. Its translation is CASSVVPDTEAFF.

V and J are TRBV30 and TRBJ1-5, with D possibly TRBD1 on 5 matching bases. Germline V gene data show CDR1 as GTSNPN and CDR2 as SVGIG (reference sequence). CDR3 size: 13 residues. V was trimmed by 2 bases and J by 2 bases, leaving 7 bases between them. The CDR3 sequence: CAWSPGGNQPQHF. The CDR3 bases are TGTGCCTGGAGTCCGGGGGGCAATCAGCCCCAGCATTTT.

V and J are TRBV7-9 and TRBJ2-1; 8 bases agree with TRBD1. Germline values: CDR1 SEHNR, CDR2 FQNEAQ (reference sequence). The V segment lost 5 bases and the J segment 1 base; nucleotides outside the gene matches: 7. This CDR3 is built from 16 residues. CDR3 sequence: CASSRRGRGSYNEQFF. The CDR3 bases are TGTGCCAGCAGCCGCAGGGGGCGCGGGTCCTACAATGAGCAGTTCTTC.

This clone was counted a few times. The J gene is TRBJ2-7, the V gene TRBV6-6; a possible D gene is TRBD1 (5 bases). Germline V CDR1 and CDR2: MNHNY, SVGAGI (reference sequence). The ends were cut back, 4 bases at V and 2 bases at J, with 12 bases in the middle. The CDR3 spans 14 residues. The CDR3 sequence is CASSFPQDTYEQYF. As DNA, the CDR3 is TGTGCCAGCAGTTTCCCCCAGGACACCTACGAGCAGTACTTC.

This chain links TRBV5-1 with TRBJ2-3, with 12 nucleotides matching TRBD2. V was pared by 2 bases and J by 0 bases, with 4 bases of the junction left unmatched. Per germline, CDR1 SGHRS and CDR2 YFSETQ. CDR3 length equals 17 residues. CDR3 DNA sequence: TGCGCCAGCAGCTTCCTAGCGGGGGGGGCTAGCACAGATACGCAGTATTTT. Translating gives CASSFLAGGASTDTQYF.

The chain is built from TRBV28 and TRBJ2-7, with 12 positions matching TRBD2. CDR3 length equals 16 residues. V was pared by 2 bases and J by 2 bases, with 4 bases of the junction left unmatched. Germline CDR1 and CDR2: MDHEN and SYDVKM. The CDR3 is CASSLIGLAGTYEQYF. In DNA, the CDR3 is TGTGCCAGCAGTTTAATCGGACTAGCGGGAACCTACGAGCAGTACTTC.

Written as DNA, the CDR3 is TGTGCCAGCAGCCAAGATCTCGGCGGCAGGGGCTTGAGCGGCTACACCTTC. Translation gives CASSQDLGGRGLSGYTF. The chain is built from TRBV4-2 and TRBJ1-2, with a weak D call TRBD1 (6 bases). There are 17 residues in the CDR3. From germline, CDR1 is LGHNA and CDR2 YNFKEQ. V was shortened by 0 bases and J by 8 bases, with 22 bases between the two germline ends.

The V and J genes are TRBV7-9 and TRBJ1-2, with D perhaps matching TRBD1 (6 bases). This CDR3 is 17 amino acids long. Trimming pared 5 bases from V and 6 bases from J, leaving 25 bases between. The germline V gene encodes CDR1 SEHNR and CDR2 FQNEAQ (reference sequence). CDR3 DNA: TGTGCCAGCAGCGCCCTGGGGGCGCGAGTCTCCGTCGATGGCTACACCTTC. This sequence encodes CASSALGARVSVDGYTF.